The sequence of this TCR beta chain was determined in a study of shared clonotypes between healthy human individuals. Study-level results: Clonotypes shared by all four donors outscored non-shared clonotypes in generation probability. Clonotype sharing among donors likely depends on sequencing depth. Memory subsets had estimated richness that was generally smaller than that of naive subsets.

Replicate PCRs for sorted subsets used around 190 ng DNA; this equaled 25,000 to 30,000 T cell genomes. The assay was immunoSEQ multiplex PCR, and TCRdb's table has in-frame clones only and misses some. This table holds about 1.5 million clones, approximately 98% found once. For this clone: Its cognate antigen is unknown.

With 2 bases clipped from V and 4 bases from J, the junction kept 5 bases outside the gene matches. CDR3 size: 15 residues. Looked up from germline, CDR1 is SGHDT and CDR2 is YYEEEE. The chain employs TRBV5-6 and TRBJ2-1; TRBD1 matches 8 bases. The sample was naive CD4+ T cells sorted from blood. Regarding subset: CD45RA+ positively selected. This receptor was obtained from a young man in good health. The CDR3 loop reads CASSLWTGSYNEQFF. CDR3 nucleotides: TGTGCCAGCAGCTTATGGACAGGGTCTTACAATGAGCAGTTCTTC.